Given below is one TCR beta chain in context. These data belong to a study of T cells in tuberculosis. For the study at large: In South Africa, adults with active tuberculosis were compared with IGRA-negative and latently infected IGRA-positive adolescents. PBMC were archived before or within 7 days of starting treatment.

Data came from immunoSEQ multiplex PCR; TCRdb stores just in-frame clones and leaves some out. The table shows about 33,000 clones, with under 95% occurring only once. The V segment lost 3 bases and the J segment 10 bases; nucleotides outside the gene matches: 11. CDR1 is KGHSH, CDR2 LQKENI, per germline. The CDR3 loop spans 14 amino acids. The time point denotes: new active TB diagnosis, blood taken before or within 7 days of starting treatment. Positive smear microscopy and/or M. tuberculosis culture confirmed active disease. On average about 100,000 T cells per donor were immunosequenced. Sequences were derived from PBMCs, sampled at tuberculosis diagnosis. This TCR was sampled from an adult with tuberculosis. Some clones in this sample may be carry-over from other donors' samples. The chain is built from TRBV18 and TRBJ1-2; 7 positions match TRBD1. CDR3 protein: CASSPRTGYDAYTF. The CDR3 DNA follows: TGTGCCAGCTCACCCCGGACAGGTTATGATGCCTACACCTTC.